This T cell receptor beta chain was captured in a study of blood T cells in healthy people across ages. It was roughly 10 milliliters of peripheral blood that were drawn from each donor. The CDR3 length is 13 residues. Germline-derived CDR1 and CDR2 are SGHRS and YFSETQ. V gave up 1 base and J gave up 6 bases, with 11 bases separating them. Study results and caveats: Whereas aged donors had fewer naive CD4+ cells, long-lived donors had more of them and higher diversity. Strong correlation existed between TCR beta diversity and naive T cell percentage.

A J-beta primer mix and a sample-barcoded 5' primer were used in a second PCR of roughly 6 to 12 cycles. No fewer than 2.5 million CDR3-containing paired-end reads came from each sample. Each CDR3 protein is one row after TCRdb ran MiXCR on the 5' RACE reads. The sample records 700,000 to 950,000 distinct CDR3 sequences, 58% being singletons. Of note for this clonotype: What it binds is unknown.

This chain joins TRBV5-1 and TRBJ2-7; D is unclear. The sample taken for sequencing was blood. The origin of this receptor is a man aged 25-45 years in good health. CDR3 residues: CASSLPGSSEQYF. CDR3 coding DNA: TGCGCCAGCAGCTTGCCCGGGTCTAGCGAGCAGTACTTC. The full variable domain, rest sourced from reference TRBV5-1 and TRBJ2-7, is KAGVTQTPRYLIKTRGQQVTLSCSPISGHRSVSWYQQTPGQGLQFLFEYFSETQRNKGNFPGRFSGRQFSNSRSEMNVSTLELGDSALYLCASSLPGSSEQYFGPGTRLTVT.